This T cell receptor beta chain is from a study of blood T cell repertoires in COVID-19. Across the study: Some COVID-19 samples were acute and others convalescent; all came from the United States, Italy and Spain. In each case, the material was cDNA or gDNA derived from T cells, B-cell-depleted T cells, or PBMCs.

Under the authors' procedure: Counts of nucleated cells, estimated from reference gene primer amplification, were obtained. Using immunoSEQ multiplex PCR, the repertoire was profiled, and TCRdb retains in-frame clones only, with some absent. That table supplies the V and J calls and clone size; D and trimming were determined from the DNA. Of under 350,000 clones listed, roughly 85% are singletons. After removal of 7 bases from V and 0 bases from J, the junction contained 16 bases not matched to a gene. The CDR3 is made up of 18 amino acids. CDR1 is WNHNN and CDR2 is SYGVQD in the germline V gene (reference sequence).

The TCR sequence derives from a woman between 70 and 85 years old with acute or convalescent COVID-19. This chain links TRBV10-1 with TRBJ2-7, with 9 bases fitting TRBD1. Sequencing was carried out using peripheral blood. The CDR3 loop reads CASTSGQGRPGSSYEQYF. DNA of the CDR3: TGCGCCAGCACCTCGGGACAGGGCCGTCCAGGGAGCTCCTACGAGCAGTACTTC.